The clone carrying this T cell receptor beta chain was counted between two and nine times. Antigen unknown. The data stem from a study of radiotherapy plus CTLA-4 blockade in lung cancer. Sequenced by immunoSEQ multiplex PCR; TCRdb stores in-frame clones only, minus some. The table includes over 80,000 clones, roughly 80% detected once. Study-wide findings and caveats: Radiotherapy was combined with ipilimumab, and tumor-derived TCR clones then expanded in blood.

Germline V gene data show CDR1 as SGHTA and CDR2 as FQGNSA. V shed 6 bases, J shed 0 bases, and the junction held 2 bases outside the gene matches. CDR3 size: 14 residues. This material consisted of peripheral blood, taken from a patient treated with radiotherapy plus ipilimumab. The V and J genes are TRBV7-2 and TRBJ1-3, with 7 bases aligning to TRBD1. This TCR derives from a human donor with non-small cell lung cancer who had stable disease on radiotherapy plus ipilimumab. The CDR3 DNA reads TGTGCCAGCAGGCAGGGGGTCTCTGGAAACACCATATATTTT. As protein: CASRQGVSGNTIYF. Supplemented by reference TRBV7-2 and TRBJ1-3, the full variable domain reads GAGVSQSPSNKVTEKGKDVELRCDPISGHTALYWYRQSLGQGLEFLIYFQGNSAPDKSGLPSDRFSAERTGGSVSTLTIQRTQQEDSAVYLCASRQGVSGNTIYFGEGSWLTVV.